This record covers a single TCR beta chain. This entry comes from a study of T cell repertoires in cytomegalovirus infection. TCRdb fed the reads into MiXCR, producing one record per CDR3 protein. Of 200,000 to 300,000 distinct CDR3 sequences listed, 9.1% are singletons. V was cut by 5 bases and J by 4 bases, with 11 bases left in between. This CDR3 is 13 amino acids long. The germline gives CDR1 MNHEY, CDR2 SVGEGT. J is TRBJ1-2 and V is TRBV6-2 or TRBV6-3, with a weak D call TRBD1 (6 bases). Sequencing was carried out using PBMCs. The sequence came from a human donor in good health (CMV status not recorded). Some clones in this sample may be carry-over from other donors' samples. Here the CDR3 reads CASSDRILYGYTF. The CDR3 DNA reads TGTGCCAGCAGTGACAGGATCCTCTATGGCTACACCTTC.